Here is one T cell receptor (beta chain) with its context. This sample was included in a study of control samples from healthy donors and cancer patients. Produced via immunoSEQ multiplex PCR; TCRdb's table is partial and in-frame only. Among fewer than 200,000 clones, nearly 90% were seen once, and the ten largest hold 1.4%. Germline CDR1 is MNHEY and CDR2 is SVGAGI. This CDR3 spans 14 amino acids. Trimming removed 6 bases from V and 4 bases from J, with 13 bases in between. The material sequenced was blood. The genes are TRBV6-5 and TRBJ1-5, with D tentatively TRBD1 (6 bases). This TCR was sampled from a woman between 50 and 59 years old in good health. The CDR3 DNA follows: TGTGCCAGCAGCCGGCTTGACAGGAATCAGCCCCAGCATTTT. This gives the protein CASSRLDRNQPQHF.